A single T cell receptor beta chain is shown here with its context. The sample originates from a study of blood T cell repertoires in COVID-19. The overall study: In each case, the material was cDNA or gDNA derived from T cells, B-cell-depleted T cells, or PBMCs.

Patients in Seattle were enrolled during active infection, then followed longitudinally. Germline V gene lookup returns CDR1 SGDLS and CDR2 YYNGEE. The CDR3 is made up of 15 amino acids. V shed 4 bases, J shed 3 bases, and the junction held 5 bases outside the gene matches. Assay: immunoSEQ multiplex PCR; the TCRdb copy retains only in-frame clones and omits some. Of approximately 79,000 clones detected, roughly 80% appear once; the ten largest clones hold 9.5% to 15%. Sequencing input: peripheral blood. V usage is TRBV9 and J usage is TRBJ1-2; 11 nucleotides align to TRBD1. This TCR derives from a man aged 45-65 years with COVID-19, enrolled during active disease. CDR3 sequence: CASSSRDRGYYGYTF. The CDR3 nucleotides are TGTGCCAGCAGCTCCCGGGACAGGGGGTACTATGGCTACACCTTC.